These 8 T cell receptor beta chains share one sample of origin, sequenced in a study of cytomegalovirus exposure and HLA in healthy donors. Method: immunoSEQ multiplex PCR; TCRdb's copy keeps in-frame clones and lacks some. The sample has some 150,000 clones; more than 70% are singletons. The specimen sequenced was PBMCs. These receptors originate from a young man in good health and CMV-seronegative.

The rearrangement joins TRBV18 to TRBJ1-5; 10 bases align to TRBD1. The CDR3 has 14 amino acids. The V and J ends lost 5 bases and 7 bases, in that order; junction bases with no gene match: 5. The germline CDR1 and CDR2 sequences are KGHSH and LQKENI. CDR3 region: CASSSGQGGQPQHF. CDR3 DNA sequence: TGTGCCAGCTCATCCGGACAGGGGGGGCAGCCCCAGCATTTT.

The CDR3 sequence: CASLRDTGSYEQYF. DNA of the CDR3: TGTGCCAGTCTCCGGGACACCGGCTCCTACGAGCAGTACTTC. V and J are TRBV28 and TRBJ2-7; perhaps TRBD1 as D (6 bases). The germline V gene has CDR1 MDHEN and CDR2 SYDVKM. V was shortened by 9 bases and J by 0 bases, with 15 bases between the two germline ends. The CDR3 length is 14 residues.

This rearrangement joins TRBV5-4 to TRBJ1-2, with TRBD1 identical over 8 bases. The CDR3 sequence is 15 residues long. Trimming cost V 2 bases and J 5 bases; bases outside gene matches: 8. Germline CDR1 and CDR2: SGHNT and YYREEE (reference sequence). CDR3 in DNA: TGTGCCAGCAGCTTACGCCAGGGGGCTACTTATGGCTACACCTTC. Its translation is CASSLRQGATYGYTF.

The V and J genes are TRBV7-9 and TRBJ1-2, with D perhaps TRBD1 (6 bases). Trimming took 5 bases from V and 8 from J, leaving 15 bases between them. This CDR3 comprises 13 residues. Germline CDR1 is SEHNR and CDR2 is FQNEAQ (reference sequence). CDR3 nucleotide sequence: TGTGCCAGCAGCCTGACAGGATATTACGGCTACACCTTC. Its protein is CASSLTGYYGYTF. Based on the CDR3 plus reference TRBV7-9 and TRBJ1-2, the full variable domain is DTGVSQNPRHKITKRGQNVTFRCDPISEHNRLYWYRQTLGQGPEFLTYFQNEAQLEKSRLLSDRFSAERPKGSFSTLEIQRTEQGDSAMYLCASSLTGYYGYTFGSGTRLTVV.

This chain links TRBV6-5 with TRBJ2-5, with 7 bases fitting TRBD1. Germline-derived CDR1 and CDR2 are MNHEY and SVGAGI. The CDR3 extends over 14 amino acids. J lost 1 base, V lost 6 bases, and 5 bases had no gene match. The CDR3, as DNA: TGTGCCAGCAGCCCGGACAGGCCCCAAGAGACCCAGTACTTC. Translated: CASSPDRPQETQYF.

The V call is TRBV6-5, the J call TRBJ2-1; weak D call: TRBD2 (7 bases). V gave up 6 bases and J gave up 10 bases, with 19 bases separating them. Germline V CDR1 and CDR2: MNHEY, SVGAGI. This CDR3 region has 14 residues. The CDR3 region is CASRPRGALQEQFF. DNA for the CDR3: TGTGCCAGCAGGCCCCGGGGGGCCCTCCAGGAGCAGTTCTTC.

Here the CDR3 DNA reads TGTGCCAGCAGTCTCCGGACTAGCGGGAAGGGTGAGCAGTTCTTC. Protein sequence: CASSLRTSGKGEQFF. The V and J genes are TRBV28 and TRBJ2-1; TRBD2 matches 12 bases. The ends lost 5 bases at V and 9 bases at J; junction bases unmatched: 8. The CDR3 runs to 15 residues. The germline V gene has CDR1 MDHEN and CDR2 SYDVKM.

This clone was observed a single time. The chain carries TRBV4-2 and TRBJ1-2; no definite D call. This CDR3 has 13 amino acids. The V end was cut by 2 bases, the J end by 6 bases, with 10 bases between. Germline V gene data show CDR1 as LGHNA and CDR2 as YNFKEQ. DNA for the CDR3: TGTGCCAGCAGCCAAATCAGAGACAATGGCTACACCTTC. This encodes CASSQIRDNGYTF.